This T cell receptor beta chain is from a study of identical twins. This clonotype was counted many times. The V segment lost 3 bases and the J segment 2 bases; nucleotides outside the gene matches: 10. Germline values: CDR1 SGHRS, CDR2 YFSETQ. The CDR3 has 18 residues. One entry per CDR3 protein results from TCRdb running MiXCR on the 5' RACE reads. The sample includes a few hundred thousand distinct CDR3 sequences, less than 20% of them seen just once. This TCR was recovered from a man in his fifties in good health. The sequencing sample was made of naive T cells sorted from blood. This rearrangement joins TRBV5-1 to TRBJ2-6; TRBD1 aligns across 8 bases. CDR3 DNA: TGCGCCAGCAGCTATGGGGCGGCAGGGGGCCCTGGGGCCAACGTCCTGACTTTC. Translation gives CASSYGAAGGPGANVLTF.